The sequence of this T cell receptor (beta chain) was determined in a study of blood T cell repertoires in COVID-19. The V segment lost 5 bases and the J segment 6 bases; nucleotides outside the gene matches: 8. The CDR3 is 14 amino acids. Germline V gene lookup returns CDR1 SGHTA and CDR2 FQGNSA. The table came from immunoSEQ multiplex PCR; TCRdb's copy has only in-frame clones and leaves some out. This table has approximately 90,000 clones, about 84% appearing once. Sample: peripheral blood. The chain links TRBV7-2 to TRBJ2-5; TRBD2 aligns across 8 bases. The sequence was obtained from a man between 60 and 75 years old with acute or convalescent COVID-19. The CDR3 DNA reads TGTGCCAGCAGCCCAGCCGGGACTAGGAAGACCCAGTACTTC. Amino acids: CASSPAGTRKTQYF.